This T cell receptor beta chain was recovered during a study of blood T cell repertoires in COVID-19 (dated by TCRdb to 2020 to 2021). A note on the overall study: Collaborator samples came from the United States, Italy and Spain and covered acute and convalescent phases of COVID-19. The prospective study material was composed of cDNA or gDNA derived from T cells, B-cell-depleted T cells, or PBMCs. The dataset comprised deeply sampled blood TCRbeta repertoires from subjects exposed to, actively infected with, or recovered from COVID-19. The repertoires were released in a freely available public database intended as a resource for research on the immune response to SARS-CoV-2. The samples were drawn from the first 160 participants of the ongoing ImmuneRACE study and from more than 1,000 subjects provided by 6 global collaborators. Nearly every sample came with metadata listing a de-identified subject ID, COVID-19 status, age in years and sex. Where available, HLA class I and class II types were taken from metadata supplied by the sample provider and were not determined by assay-based typing. Results and caveats for the whole study, not just this receptor: How much clinical and demographic metadata was included differed by source and by participant, and the metadata was provided uncurated.

Collaborating institutions collected whole blood in K2EDTA tubes following their own protocols. For TCRbeta analysis, collaborators shipped samples in one of three forms: frozen whole blood, isolated PBMCs, or DNA extracted from either of those sample types. TCRbeta CDR3 regions were amplified from genomic DNA by means of the immunoSEQ Assay, a bias-controlled multiplex PCR. Under the source paper's analysis protocol: The number of nucleated cells in each sample was estimated by amplification of reference gene primers within the assay. To quantify the absolute abundance of each unique TCRbeta CDR3 rearrangement, sequence reads were collapsed and filtered. For each sample, productive Simpson clonality was calculated as the square root of Simpson's diversity index across productive rearrangements. TCRdb limited this immuneACCESS table to in-frame rearrangements with V and J called. A share of clones is missing; checked studies link under half to unresolved V genes, and the rest is unexplained. The V and J calls and clone size come from that table; D and trimming were worked out from the DNA. The sample table shows 110,000 or so clones, and 70% to 90% are seen once. The top ten clonotypes cover 3.4% of the sample.

This clone was seen more than once but under ten times. Its antigen is unknown. Per-base quality was not reported, and no clone a single base away is much larger than it. The CDR3 has 17 amino acids, counting the end cysteine and phenylalanine. Only CDR3 DNA is held: 51 bases, read in frame from base 1. For CDR1 and CDR2, the germline V gene lists SGHRS and YFSETQ. Trimming removed 4 bases from V and 4 bases from J; the gene matches leave 12 bases unexplained. Sequencing was done on a sample of peripheral blood. This sequence uses TRBV5-1 and TRBJ2-3; a stretch of 10 junction bases matches TRBD2. The TCR comes from a man aged 35 to 55 with acute or convalescent COVID-19. The nucleotide sequence is given as TGCGCCAGCAGCAGATATAGCGGGGGGCCTGCCGCAGATACGCAGTATTTT. This encodes CASSRYSGGPAADTQYF.